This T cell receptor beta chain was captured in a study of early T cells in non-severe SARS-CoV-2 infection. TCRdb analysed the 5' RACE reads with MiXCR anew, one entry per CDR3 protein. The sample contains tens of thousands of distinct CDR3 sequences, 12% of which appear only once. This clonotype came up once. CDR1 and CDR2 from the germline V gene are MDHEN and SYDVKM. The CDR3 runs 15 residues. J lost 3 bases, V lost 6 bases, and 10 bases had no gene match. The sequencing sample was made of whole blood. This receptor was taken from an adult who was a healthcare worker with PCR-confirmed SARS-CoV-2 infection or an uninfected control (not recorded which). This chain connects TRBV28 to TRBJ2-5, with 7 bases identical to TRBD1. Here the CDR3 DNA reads TGTGCCAGCAGGCCTAGGGGACAGCAGGAAGAGACCCAGTACTTC. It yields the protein CASRPRGQQEETQYF.